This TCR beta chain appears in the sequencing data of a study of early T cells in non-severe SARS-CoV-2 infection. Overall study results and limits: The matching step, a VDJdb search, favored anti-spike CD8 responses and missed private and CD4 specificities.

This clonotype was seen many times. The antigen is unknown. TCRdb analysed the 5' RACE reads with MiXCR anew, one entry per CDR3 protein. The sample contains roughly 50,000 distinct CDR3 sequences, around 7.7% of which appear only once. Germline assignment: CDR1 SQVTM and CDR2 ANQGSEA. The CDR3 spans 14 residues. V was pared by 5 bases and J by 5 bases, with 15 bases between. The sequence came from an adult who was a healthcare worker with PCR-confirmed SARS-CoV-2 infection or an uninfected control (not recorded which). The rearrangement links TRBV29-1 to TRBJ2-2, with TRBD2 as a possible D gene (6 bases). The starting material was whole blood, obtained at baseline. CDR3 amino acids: CSVTEGSRTGELFF. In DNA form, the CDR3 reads TGCAGCGTTACGGAGGGGTCTAGAACCGGGGAGCTGTTTTTT.